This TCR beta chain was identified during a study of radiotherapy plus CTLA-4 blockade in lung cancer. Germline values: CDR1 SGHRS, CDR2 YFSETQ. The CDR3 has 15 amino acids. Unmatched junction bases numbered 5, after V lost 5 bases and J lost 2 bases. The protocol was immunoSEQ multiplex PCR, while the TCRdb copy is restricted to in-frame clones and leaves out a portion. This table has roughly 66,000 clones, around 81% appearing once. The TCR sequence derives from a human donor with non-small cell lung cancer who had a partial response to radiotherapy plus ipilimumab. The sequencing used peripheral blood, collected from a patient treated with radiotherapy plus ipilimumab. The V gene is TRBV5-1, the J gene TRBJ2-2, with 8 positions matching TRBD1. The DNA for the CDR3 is TGCGCCAGCAGGTCCGGGACAGGAAACACCGGGGAGCTGTTTTTT. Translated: CASRSGTGNTGELFF.